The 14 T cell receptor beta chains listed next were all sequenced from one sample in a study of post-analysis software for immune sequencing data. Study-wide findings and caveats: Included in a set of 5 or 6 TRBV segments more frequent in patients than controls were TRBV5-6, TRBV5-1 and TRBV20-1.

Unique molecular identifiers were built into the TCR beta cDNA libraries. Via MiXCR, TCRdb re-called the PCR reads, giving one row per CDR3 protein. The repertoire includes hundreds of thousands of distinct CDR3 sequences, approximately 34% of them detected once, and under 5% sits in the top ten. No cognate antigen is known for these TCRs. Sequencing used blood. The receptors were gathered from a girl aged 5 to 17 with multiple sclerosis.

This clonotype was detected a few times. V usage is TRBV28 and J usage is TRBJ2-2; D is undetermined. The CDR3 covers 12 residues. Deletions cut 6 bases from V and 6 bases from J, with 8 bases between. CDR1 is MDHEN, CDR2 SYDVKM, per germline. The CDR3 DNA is TGTGCCAGCAGACGGGTAGCCGGGGAGCTGTTTTTT. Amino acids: CASRRVAGELFF.

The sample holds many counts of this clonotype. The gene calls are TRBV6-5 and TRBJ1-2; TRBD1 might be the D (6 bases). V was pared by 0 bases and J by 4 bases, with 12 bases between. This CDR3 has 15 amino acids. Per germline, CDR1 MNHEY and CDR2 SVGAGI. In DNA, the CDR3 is TGTGCCAGCAGTTACTCCGAAGGACAGCCCTATGGCTACACCTTC. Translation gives CASSYSEGQPYGYTF.

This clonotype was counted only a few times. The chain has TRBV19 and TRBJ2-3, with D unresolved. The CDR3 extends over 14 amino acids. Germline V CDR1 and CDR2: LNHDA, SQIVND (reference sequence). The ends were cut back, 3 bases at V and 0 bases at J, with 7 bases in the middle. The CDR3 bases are TGTGCCAGTAGTATGTACAGCAGCACAGATACGCAGTATTTT. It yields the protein CASSMYSSTDTQYF.

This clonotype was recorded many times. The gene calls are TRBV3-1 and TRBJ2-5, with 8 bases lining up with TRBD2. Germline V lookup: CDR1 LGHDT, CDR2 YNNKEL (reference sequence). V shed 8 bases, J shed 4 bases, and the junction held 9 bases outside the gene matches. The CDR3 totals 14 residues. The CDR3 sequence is CASGTGGPTETQYF. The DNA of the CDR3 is TGTGCCAGCGGAACGGGGGGGCCAACAGAGACCCAGTACTTC.

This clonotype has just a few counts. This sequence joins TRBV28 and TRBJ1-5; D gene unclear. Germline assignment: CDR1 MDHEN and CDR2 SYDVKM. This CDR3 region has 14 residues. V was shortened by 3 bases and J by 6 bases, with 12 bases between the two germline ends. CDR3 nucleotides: TGTGCCAGCAGTTTGGTAGGAACAAGTCAGCCCCAGCATTTT. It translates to CASSLVGTSQPQHF.

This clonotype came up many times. As DNA, the CDR3 is TGCGCCAGCAGCTGGCCGACTAGCGGGAGAAGAGAGACCCAGTACTTC. Protein product: CASSWPTSGRRETQYF. The chain combines TRBV5-1 with TRBJ2-5; the match to TRBD2 covers 12 bases. Losses at the gene ends were 3 bases for V and 4 bases for J; bases not matched to a gene: 7. CDR1 is SGHRS and CDR2 is YFSETQ in the germline V gene. This CDR3 has 16 amino acids.

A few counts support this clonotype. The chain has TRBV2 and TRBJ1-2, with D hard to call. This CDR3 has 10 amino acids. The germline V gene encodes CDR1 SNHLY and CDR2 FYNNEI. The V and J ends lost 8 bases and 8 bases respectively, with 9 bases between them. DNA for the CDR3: TGTGCCAGCCGACTCGAGGGCTACACCTTC. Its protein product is CASRLEGYTF.

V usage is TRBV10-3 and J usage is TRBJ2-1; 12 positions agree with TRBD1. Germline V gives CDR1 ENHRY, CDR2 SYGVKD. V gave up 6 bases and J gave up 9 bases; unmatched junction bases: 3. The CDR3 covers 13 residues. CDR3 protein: CAIRGQGALEQFF. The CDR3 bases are TGTGCCATCAGGGGACAGGGGGCGCTTGAGCAGTTCTTC.

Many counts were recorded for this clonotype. The CDR3 loop is CASRGAPLEQFF. For the CDR3, the DNA is TGTGCCAGCAGGGGGGCCCCGCTTGAGCAGTTCTTC. This chain links TRBV12-3 or TRBV12-4 with TRBJ2-1; maybe TRBD1 (6 bases). Trimming removed 6 bases at V and 9 bases at J, with 12 bases between. The CDR3 is 12 amino acids.

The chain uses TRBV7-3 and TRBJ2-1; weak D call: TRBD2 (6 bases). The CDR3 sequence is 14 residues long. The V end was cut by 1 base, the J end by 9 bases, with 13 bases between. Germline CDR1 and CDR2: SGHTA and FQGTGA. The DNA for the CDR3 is TGTGCCAGCAGCTTAATGGGGTTCGGGGGTGAGCAGTTCTTC. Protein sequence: CASSLMGFGGEQFF.

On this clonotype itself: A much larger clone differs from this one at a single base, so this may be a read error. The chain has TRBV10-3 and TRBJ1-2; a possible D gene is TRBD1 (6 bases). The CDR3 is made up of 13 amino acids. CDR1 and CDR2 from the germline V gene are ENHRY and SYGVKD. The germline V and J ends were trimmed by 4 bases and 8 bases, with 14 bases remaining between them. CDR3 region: CAISGPGVPGYTF. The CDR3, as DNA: TGTGCCATCAGTGGGCCAGGGGTTCCGGGCTACACCTTC.

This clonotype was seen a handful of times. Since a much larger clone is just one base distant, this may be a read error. CDR3 protein: CAISGKVGTFNYGYTF. In DNA, the CDR3 is TGTGCCATCAGTGGGAAGGTTGGCACCTTTAACTATGGCTACACCTTC. This sequence joins TRBV10-3 and TRBJ1-2, with unresolved D. CDR3 length: 16 residues. Trimming left V 4 bases short and J 1 base short, with 16 bases between. Per germline, CDR1 ENHRY and CDR2 SYGVKD.

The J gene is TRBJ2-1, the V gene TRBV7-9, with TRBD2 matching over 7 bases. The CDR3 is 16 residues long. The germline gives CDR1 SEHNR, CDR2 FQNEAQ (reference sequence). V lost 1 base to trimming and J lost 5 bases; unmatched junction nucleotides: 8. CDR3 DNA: TGTGCCAGCAGCTTAGAGTCTAGCGGAGGCGACAATGAGCAGTTCTTC. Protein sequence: CASSLESSGGDNEQFF.

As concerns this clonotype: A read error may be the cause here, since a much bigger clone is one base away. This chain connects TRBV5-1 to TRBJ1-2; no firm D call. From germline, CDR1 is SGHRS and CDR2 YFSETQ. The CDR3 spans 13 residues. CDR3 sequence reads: CASSFSANYGHTF. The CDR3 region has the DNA TGCGCCAGCAGCTTTTCAGCTAACTATGGCCACACCTTC.